These T cell receptor beta chains were read from a single sample in a study of blood T cell repertoires in COVID-19. Assay used: immunoSEQ multiplex PCR; TCRdb lists only in-frame clones, some missing. The sample shows approximately 76,000 clones, 86% of them seen only once. Sequenced: peripheral blood. The receptor set was obtained from a man older than 75 in a cohort sampled during active COVID-19. Each CDR3 is given with its conserved first and last residue. The D gene is left open where the match is weak. Size is omitted from some rows. Given values are once, few, many or a class for expanded clones.

D: .
size: .
V: TRBV5-5
J: TRBJ1-5
DNA: TGTGCCAGCAGCTTGATTAGCGAGGGCAATCAGCCCCAGCATTTT
CDR3: CASSLISEGNQPQHF

D: TRBD1
size: .
V: TRBV28
J: TRBJ2-2
DNA: TGTGCCAGCAGCCCGGGACAGGGGACCGGGGAGCTGTTTTTT
CDR3: CASSPGQGTGELFF

D: .
size: .
V: TRBV12-3/TRBV12-4
J: TRBJ1-3
DNA: TGTGCCAGCAGTTTTTCGGGAAACACCATATATTTT
CDR3: CASSFSGNTIYF

D: TRBD1
size: .
V: TRBV19
J: TRBJ1-1
DNA: TGTGCCAGTAGTATAGAGGGACAGTTGAACACTGAAGCTTTCTTT
CDR3: CASSIEGQLNTEAFF

D: .
size: .
V: TRBV10-3
J: TRBJ1-2
DNA: TGTGCCATCCCTCGGCACAGGGATTATGGCTACACCTTC
CDR3: CAIPRHRDYGYTF

D: TRBD2
size: .
V: TRBV2
J: TRBJ2-5
DNA: TGTGCCAGCAGTATTCGGGGGGGGGAGACCCAGTACTTC
CDR3: CASSIRGGETQYF

D: .
size: .
V: TRBV20-1
J: TRBJ1-2
DNA: TGCAGTGCCTCCGGGAGCTATGGCTACACCTTC
CDR3: CSASGSYGYTF

D: TRBD1
size: .
V: TRBV11-3
J: TRBJ2-7
DNA: TGTGCCAGCAGCTCAGACAGGGGAGTGGACGAGCAGTACTTC
CDR3: CASSSDRGVDEQYF

D: .
size: .
V: TRBV6-5
J: TRBJ2-2
DNA: TGTGCCAGCAGCCGACTAGATAGGCCCGGGGAGCTGTTTTTT
CDR3: CASSRLDRPGELFF

D: TRBD2
size: .
V: TRBV10-3
J: TRBJ2-3
DNA: TGTGCCATCGGGGGACTAGCGGGGGTTGGTCGCACAGATACGCAGTATTTT
CDR3: CAIGGLAGVGRTDTQYF

D: .
size: .
V: TRBV24-1
J: TRBJ2-3
DNA: TGTGCCACCAGTGACGGCACAGATACGCAGTATTTT
CDR3: CATSDGTDTQYF

D: .
size: .
V: TRBV5-6
J: TRBJ1-2
DNA: TGTGCCAGCAGCTGGGGGCAGGTGGCGTCCTATGGCTACACCTTC
CDR3: CASSWGQVASYGYTF

D: .
size: .
V: TRBV3-1/TRBV3-2
J: TRBJ1-2
DNA: TGTGCCAGCAGCCGTGGCCGGGAGGCGAGCGGCTACACCTTC
CDR3: CASSRGREASGYTF

D: .
size: .
V: TRBV28
J: TRBJ1-1
DNA: TGTGCCAGCAGTTTATCGGTAGTCGGGGTCCGGGTCACTGAAGCTTTCTTT
CDR3: CASSLSVVGVRVTEAFF

D: .
size: .
V: TRBV5-1
J: TRBJ2-1
DNA: TGCGCCAGCAGCCTAAGTAGCGGAGTCTACAATGAGCAGTTCTTC
CDR3: CASSLSSGVYNEQFF

D: .
size: .
V: TRBV5-1
J: TRBJ2-2
DNA: TGCGCCAGCAGCTTAGGGGTTCTACTCACCGGGGAGCTGTTTTTT
CDR3: CASSLGVLLTGELFF

D: TRBD2
size: .
V: TRBV3-1/TRBV3-2
J: TRBJ2-2
DNA: TGTGCCAGCAGCCTGCCCCGCCTTTCTCGAGCGGGGGCCCCCTCCGGGGAGCTGTTTTTT
CDR3: CASSLPRLSRAGAPSGELFF

D: .
size: .
V: TRBV10-3
J: TRBJ1-1
DNA: TGTGCCATCAGTGGACAGAACAGTGACACTGAAGCTTTCTTT
CDR3: CAISGQNSDTEAFF

D: TRBD1
size: .
V: TRBV2
J: TRBJ1-4
DNA: TGTGCCAGCAGTGGACAGGGGGCGACTAATGAAAAACTGTTTTTT
CDR3: CASSGQGATNEKLFF

D: TRBD2
size: .
V: TRBV19
J: TRBJ2-3
DNA: TGTGCCAGTAGCCAAAGCCTGGGACTAGCGGGGGGGCGTGAGAATTTT
CDR3: CASSQSLGLAGGRENF

D: TRBD1
size: .
V: TRBV7-8
J: TRBJ2-3
DNA: TGTGCCAGCAGCTTAGGCGGGACAGGGAGTGCAGATACGCAGTATTTT
CDR3: CASSLGGTGSADTQYF

D: .
size: few
V: TRBV4-1
J: TRBJ1-6
DNA: TGCGCCAGCAGCCAAGACAGGACTAGCTCCTATAATTCACCCCTCCACTTT
CDR3: CASSQDRTSSYNSPLHF

D: TRBD2
size: .
V: TRBV7-2
J: TRBJ2-3
DNA: TGTGCCAGCAGCTTAGCGATGCTAGCGGCTGCAGATACGCAGTATTTT
CDR3: CASSLAMLAAADTQYF

D: TRBD2
size: .
V: TRBV7-2
J: TRBJ2-3
DNA: TGTGCCAGCAGCTTCTTAGCGGGGGGGCCTGATACGCAGTATTTT
CDR3: CASSFLAGGPDTQYF

D: .
size: few
V: TRBV28
J: TRBJ2-5
DNA: TGTGCCAGCAGTCCCCACCAGGGTCGTCAAGAGACCCAGTACTTC
CDR3: CASSPHQGRQETQYF

D: TRBD1
size: .
V: TRBV12-5
J: TRBJ1-4
DNA: TGTGCTAGTGGATCGGGACAGGGAAGCGAAAAACTGTTTTTT
CDR3: CASGSGQGSEKLFF